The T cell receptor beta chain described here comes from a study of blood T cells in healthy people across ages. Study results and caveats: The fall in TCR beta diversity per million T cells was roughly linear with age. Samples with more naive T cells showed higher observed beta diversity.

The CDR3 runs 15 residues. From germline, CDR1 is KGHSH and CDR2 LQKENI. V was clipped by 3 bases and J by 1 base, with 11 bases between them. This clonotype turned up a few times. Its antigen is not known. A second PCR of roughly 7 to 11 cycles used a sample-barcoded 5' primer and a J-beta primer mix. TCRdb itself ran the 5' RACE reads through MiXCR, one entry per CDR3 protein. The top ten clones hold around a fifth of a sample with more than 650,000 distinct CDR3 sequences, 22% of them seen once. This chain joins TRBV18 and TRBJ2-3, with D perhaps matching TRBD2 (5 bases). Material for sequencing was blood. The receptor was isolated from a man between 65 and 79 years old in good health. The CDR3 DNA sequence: TGTGCCAGCTCACCGGAGCGGACTCGCACAGATACGCAGTATTTT. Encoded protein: CASSPERTRTDTQYF.